These T cell receptor beta chains were read from a single sample in a study of blood T cell repertoires in COVID-19. Clones were sequenced by immunoSEQ multiplex PCR, and TCRdb holds only the in-frame ones, with some missing. The sample holds some 200,000 clones, about four fifths seen once. Material for sequencing was PBMCs or T cells enriched from blood (not recorded which). Receptors were obtained from a woman between 45 and 60 years old who had been exposed to COVID-19. Both conserved end residues are part of each CDR3. The D gene is left open where the match is weak. Not all rows give a size; the values are once, few, many and, for expanded clones, a class.

V gene	J gene	clone size	D gene	CDR3 DNA	CDR3 protein
TRBV12-3/TRBV12-4	TRBJ2-3	-	TRBD2	TGTGCCAGCAGAGGGACTAGCAGAGATACGCAGTATTTT	CASRGTSRDTQYF
TRBV2	TRBJ1-2	-	-	TGTGCCAGCAGTGAGACAGCCCTCTATGGCTACACCTTC	CASSETALYGYTF
TRBV4-2	TRBJ1-3	few	-	TGTGCCAGCAGCCAGCTGGTTAGCTCTGGAAACACCATATATTTT	CASSQLVSSGNTIYF
TRBV29-1	TRBJ1-1	-	-	TGCAGCACTCGGGACACGGCCTTTGGGGAAGCTTTCTTT	CSTRDTAFGEAFF
TRBV10-3	TRBJ1-2	-	-	TGTGCCATCAGTGAGTGGCCAGTAGGCTACACCTTC	CAISEWPVGYTF
TRBV11-2	TRBJ1-6	-	TRBD1	TGTGCCAGCAGCCGGACAGGCGATAATTCACCCCTCCACTTT	CASSRTGDNSPLHF
TRBV5-4	TRBJ1-2	few	TRBD1	TGTGCCAGCAGCTTAGGACAGGGAGAAAAAGGCTACACCTTC	CASSLGQGEKGYTF
TRBV4-1	TRBJ2-4	once	-	TGCGCCAGCAGCCAAGAAGGGCTGCCCGGACTGGCAAACATTCAGTACTTC	CASSQEGLPGLANIQYF
TRBV11-1	TRBJ2-6	-	-	TGTGCCAGCCGCGGGGGGGCCAACGTCCTGACTTTC	CASRGGANVLTF
TRBV30	TRBJ1-5	-	-	TGTGCCTGGACGCCACGGGGAAGCAATCAGCCCCAGCATTTT	CAWTPRGSNQPQHF
TRBV7-9	TRBJ2-6	-	-	TGTGCCAGCAGCTTAGCGCGGGGAAGCTCTGGGGCCAACGTCCTGACTTTC	CASSLARGSSGANVLTF
TRBV29-1	TRBJ2-1	-	-	TGCAGCGTTGAGGGTCAGGGAGGATCCTACAATGAGCAGTTCTTC	CSVEGQGGSYNEQFF
TRBV30	TRBJ2-3	-	TRBD1	TGTGCCTGGAGTAGAGAGGGGGCTCAGAGGGGCTTCACAGATACGCAGTATTTT	CAWSREGAQRGFTDTQYF
TRBV6-5	TRBJ1-1	-	TRBD1	TGTGCCAGCACCGTAAGGTCAGGGGGTTCCACTGAAGCTTTCTTT	CASTVRSGGSTEAFF
TRBV2	TRBJ2-2	-	TRBD2	TGTGCCAGCAAGCTTAGCGGGGCTTTAACCGGGGAGCTGTTTTTT	CASKLSGALTGELFF
TRBV18	TRBJ1-3	-	TRBD1	TGTGCCAGCTCACCCCTCCGGGACAGCCAACACCTCACCATATATTTT	CASSPLRDSQHLTIYF
TRBV28	TRBJ1-1	-	TRBD1	TGTGCCAGCAGCATTCCACAGGGGGCGGCTGAAGCTTTCTTT	CASSIPQGAAEAFF
TRBV6-2/TRBV6-3	TRBJ1-2	-	-	TGTGCCAGCAGTTACACGCCCGCGGGAACCCCTGGTGGCTACACCTTC	CASSYTPAGTPGGYTF
TRBV12-3/TRBV12-4	TRBJ2-3	-	-	TGTGCCAGCAGTTGGCGGGCTGGTACGCAGTATTTT	CASSWRAGTQYF